The clone carrying this T cell receptor (beta chain) was counted only a few times. Its antigen is still unknown. The data stem from a study of vaccination and CD4 T cells after COVID-19. Study observations and caveats: SARS-CoV-2-reactive clonotypes rose nonsignificantly, with the median going from around 20 to 38.

Treatment given: approximately nine-day PBMC culture with coronavirus spike peptide pools or control peptides (ViraFEST assay). At the Johns Hopkins FTIC core, DNA taken from cultured CD4+ T cells was sequenced by way of the Oncomine TCR Beta short-read assay. TCRdb used MiXCR to reprocess the PCR reads, holding one entry per CDR3 protein. The data contain more than 10,000 distinct CDR3 sequences, around a third of them singletons. The V and J ends lost 5 bases and 5 bases, in that order; junction bases with no gene match: 8. This CDR3 has 15 amino acids. CDR1 MNHNS and CDR2 SASEGT come from the germline V gene.

The input for sequencing was CD4+ T cells from blood, cultured in vitro, taken after SARS-CoV-2 vaccination. The V and J genes are TRBV6-1 and TRBJ2-3, with TRBD1 identical over 9 bases. The receptor was isolated from a human donor who had recovered from COVID-19. The CDR3: CASSRLQGAIDTQYF. CDR3 DNA sequence: TGTGCCAGCAGTCGCCTACAGGGGGCAATAGATACGCAGTATTTT.